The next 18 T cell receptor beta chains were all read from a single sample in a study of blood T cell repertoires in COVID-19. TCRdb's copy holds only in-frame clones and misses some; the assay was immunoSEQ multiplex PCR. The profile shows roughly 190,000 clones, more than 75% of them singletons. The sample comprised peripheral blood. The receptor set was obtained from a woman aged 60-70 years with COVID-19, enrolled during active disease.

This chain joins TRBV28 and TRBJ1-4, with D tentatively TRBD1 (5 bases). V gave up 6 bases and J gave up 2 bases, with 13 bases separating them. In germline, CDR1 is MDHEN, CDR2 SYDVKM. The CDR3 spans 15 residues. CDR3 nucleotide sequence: TGTGCCAGCAGCTCGGAGGGGAGCACTAATGAAAAACTGTTTTTT. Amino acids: CASSSEGSTNEKLFF. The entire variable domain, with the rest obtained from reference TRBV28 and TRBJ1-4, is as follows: DVKVTQSSRYLVKRTGEKVFLECVQDMDHENMFWYRQDPGLGLRLIYFSYDVKMKEKGDIPEGYSVSREKKERFSLILESASTNQTSMYLCASSSEGSTNEKLFFGSGTQLSVL.

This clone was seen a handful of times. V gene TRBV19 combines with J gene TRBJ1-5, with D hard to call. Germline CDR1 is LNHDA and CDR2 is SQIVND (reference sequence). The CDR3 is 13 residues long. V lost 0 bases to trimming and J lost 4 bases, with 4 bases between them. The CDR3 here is CASSIDGNQPQHF. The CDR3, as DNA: TGTGCCAGTAGTATAGACGGGAATCAGCCCCAGCATTTT.

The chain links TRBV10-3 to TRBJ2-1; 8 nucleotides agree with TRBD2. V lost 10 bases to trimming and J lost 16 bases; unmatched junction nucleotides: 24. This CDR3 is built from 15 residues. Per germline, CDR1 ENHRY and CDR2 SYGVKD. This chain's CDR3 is CATRGSGSPSGFVFF. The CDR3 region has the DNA TGTGCCACCAGGGGCAGCGGGAGTCCCTCGGGATTTGTTTTCTTC.

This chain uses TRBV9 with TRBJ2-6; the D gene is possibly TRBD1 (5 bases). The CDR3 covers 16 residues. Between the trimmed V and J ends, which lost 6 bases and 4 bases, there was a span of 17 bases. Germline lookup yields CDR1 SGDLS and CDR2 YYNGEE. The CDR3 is CASTQGGPGGANVLTF. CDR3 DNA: TGTGCCAGCACCCAGGGTGGGCCCGGCGGGGCCAACGTCCTGACTTTC.

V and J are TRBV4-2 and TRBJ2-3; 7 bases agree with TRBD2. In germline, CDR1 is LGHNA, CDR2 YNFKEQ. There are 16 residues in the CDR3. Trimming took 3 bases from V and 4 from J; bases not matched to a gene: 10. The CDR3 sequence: CASSQGSAGVADTQYF. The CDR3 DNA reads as TGTGCCAGCAGCCAGGGGTCCGCGGGAGTCGCAGATACGCAGTATTTT.

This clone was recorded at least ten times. The CDR3 nucleotides are TGTGCCAGCAGCTTATTAGCGGGGGTGATTTACAATGAGCAGTTCTTC. This sequence encodes CASSLLAGVIYNEQFF. This chain joins TRBV7-6 and TRBJ2-1, with 9 bases that match TRBD2. Trimming took 2 bases from V and 4 from J; bases not matched to a gene: 6. CDR1 is SGHVS, CDR2 FNYEAQ, per germline. This CDR3 region has 16 residues.

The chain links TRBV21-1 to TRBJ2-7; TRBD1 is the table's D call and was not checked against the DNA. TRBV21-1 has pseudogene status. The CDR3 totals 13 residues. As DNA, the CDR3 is TGTGCCAGCTCTGGACAGGGAACCTACGAGCAGTACGTC. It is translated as CASSGQGTYEQYV.

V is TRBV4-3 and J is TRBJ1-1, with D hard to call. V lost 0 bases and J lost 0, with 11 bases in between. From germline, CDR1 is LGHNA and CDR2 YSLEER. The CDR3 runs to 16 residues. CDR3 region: CASSQDSGEMNTEAFF. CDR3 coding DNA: TGCGCCAGCAGCCAAGATTCCGGGGAAATGAACACTGAAGCTTTCTTT.

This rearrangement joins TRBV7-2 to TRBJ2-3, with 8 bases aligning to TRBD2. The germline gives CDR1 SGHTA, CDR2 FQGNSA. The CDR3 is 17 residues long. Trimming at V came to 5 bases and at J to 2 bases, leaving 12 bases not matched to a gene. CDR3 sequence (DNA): TGTGCCAGCAGCCCATTCGGGGGGGGACTTTACACAGATACGCAGTATTTT. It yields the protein CASSPFGGGLYTDTQYF.

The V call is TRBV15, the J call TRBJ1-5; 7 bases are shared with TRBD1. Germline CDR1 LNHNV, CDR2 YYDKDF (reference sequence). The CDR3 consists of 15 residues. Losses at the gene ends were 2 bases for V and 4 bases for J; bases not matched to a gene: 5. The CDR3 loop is CATSRLGQRNQPQHF. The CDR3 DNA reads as TGTGCCACCAGCAGATTGGGACAGCGGAATCAGCCCCAGCATTTT.

In nucleotides, the CDR3 is TGTGCCAGCCCGCGATCCAGGCATAATTCACCCCTCCACTTT. Translation gives CASPRSRHNSPLHF. This chain connects TRBV18 to TRBJ1-6; no reliable D call. This CDR3 is 14 amino acids long. Germline CDR1 KGHSH, CDR2 LQKENI. V gave up 8 bases and J gave up 5 bases, with 13 bases separating them.

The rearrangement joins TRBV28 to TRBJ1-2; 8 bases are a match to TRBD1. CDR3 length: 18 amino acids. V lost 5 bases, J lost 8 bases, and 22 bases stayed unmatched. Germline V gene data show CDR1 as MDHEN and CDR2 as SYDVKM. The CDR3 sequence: CASSPKARDRLIRDGYTF. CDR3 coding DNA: TGTGCCAGCAGTCCTAAGGCTCGGGACAGGCTAATTAGAGACGGCTACACCTTC.

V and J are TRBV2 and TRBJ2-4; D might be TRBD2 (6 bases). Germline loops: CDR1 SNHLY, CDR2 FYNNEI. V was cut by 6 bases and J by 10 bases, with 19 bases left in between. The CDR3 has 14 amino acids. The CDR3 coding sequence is TGTGCCAGCAGAGACCCCCGGCGGGGCGGGATTCAGTACTTC. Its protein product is CASRDPRRGGIQYF.

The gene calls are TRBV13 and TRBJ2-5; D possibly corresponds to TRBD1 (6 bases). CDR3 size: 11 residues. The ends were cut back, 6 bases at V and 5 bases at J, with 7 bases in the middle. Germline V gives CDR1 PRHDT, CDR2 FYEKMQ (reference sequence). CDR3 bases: TGTGCCAGCAGTACAGGGGAGACCCAGTACTTC. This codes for CASSTGETQYF.

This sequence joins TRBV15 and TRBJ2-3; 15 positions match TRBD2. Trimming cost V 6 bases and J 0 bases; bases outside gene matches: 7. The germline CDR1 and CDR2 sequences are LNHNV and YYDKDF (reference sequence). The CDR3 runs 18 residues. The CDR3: CATRLRGLAGGSTDTQYF. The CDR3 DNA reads TGTGCCACCAGACTCAGGGGACTAGCGGGAGGTAGCACAGATACGCAGTATTTT.

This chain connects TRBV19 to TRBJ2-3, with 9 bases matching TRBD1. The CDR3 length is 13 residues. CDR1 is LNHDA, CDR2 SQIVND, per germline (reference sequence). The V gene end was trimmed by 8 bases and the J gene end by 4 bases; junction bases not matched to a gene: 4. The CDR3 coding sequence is TGTGCCAGTTGGGACAGGGCAGCAGATACGCAGTATTTT. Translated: CASWDRAADTQYF.

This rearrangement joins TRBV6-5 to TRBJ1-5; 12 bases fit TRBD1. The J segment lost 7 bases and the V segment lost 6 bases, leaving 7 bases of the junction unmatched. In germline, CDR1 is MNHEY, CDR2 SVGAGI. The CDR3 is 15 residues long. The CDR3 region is CASSGDRGRQQPQHF. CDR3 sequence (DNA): TGTGCCAGCAGCGGGGACAGGGGGCGGCAACAGCCCCAGCATTTT.

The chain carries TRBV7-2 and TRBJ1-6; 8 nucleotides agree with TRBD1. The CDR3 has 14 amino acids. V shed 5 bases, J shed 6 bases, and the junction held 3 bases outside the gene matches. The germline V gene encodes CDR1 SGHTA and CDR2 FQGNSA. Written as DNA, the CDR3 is TGTGCCAGCAGCGCAGGGGGCCGTAATTCACCCCTCCACTTT. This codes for CASSAGGRNSPLHF.